Shown below are 30 T cell receptor beta chains from a single sample sequenced in a study of shared T cell receptors in the human thymus. Sequencing used immunoSEQ multiplex PCR; TCRdb keeps in-frame clones, though not all of them. The sample holds some 700,000 clones; approximately 83% are singletons and the top ten take 0.0095% to 0.011%. These data were also filed under a second study, of human thymus T cells.

The sample consisted of thymocytes. These receptor sequences come from a girl under two years old with a congenital heart defect.

The chain links TRBV4-1 to TRBJ2-7; 9 nucleotides line up with TRBD1. Looked up from germline, CDR1 is MGHRA and CDR2 is YSYEKL. The V and J ends lost 1 base and 3 bases, in that order; junction bases with no gene match: 7. The CDR3 is 16 residues long. CDR3 protein: CASSQGFGTGIYEQYF. In DNA, the CDR3 is TGCGCCAGCAGCCAAGGATTCGGGACAGGGATCTACGAGCAGTACTTC.

The table lists this clone with a count of one. V usage is TRBV18 and J usage is TRBJ2-6; a weak D match, TRBD1 (5 bases). Deletions cut 3 bases from V and 0 bases from J, with 15 bases between. Looked up from germline, CDR1 is KGHSH and CDR2 is LQKENI. This CDR3 region has 18 residues. CDR3 sequence (DNA): TGTGCCAGCTCACCTAGGACACCCCTTAACTCTGGGGCCAACGTCCTGACTTTC. As protein: CASSPRTPLNSGANVLTF.

V gene TRBV15 combines with J gene TRBJ2-7, with 10 bases fitting TRBD1. The CDR3 length is 16 residues. CDR1 LNHNV and CDR2 YYDKDF come from the germline V gene (reference sequence). The junction had 6 bases not matched to a gene; V was cut back by 0 bases and J by 4 bases. This CDR3 reads CATSREDRGPTYEQYF. Here the CDR3 DNA reads TGTGCCACCAGCAGAGAAGACAGGGGGCCTACGTACGAGCAGTACTTC.

V and J are TRBV6-6 and TRBJ2-7, with 7 nucleotides matching TRBD1. Germline loops: CDR1 MNHNY, CDR2 SVGAGI (reference sequence). This CDR3 region has 14 residues. V was pared by 6 bases and J by 0 bases, with 5 bases of the junction left unmatched. In DNA form, the CDR3 reads TGTGCCAGCAGGTACGGGACAGCCTCCTACGAGCAGTACTTC. Its protein product is CASRYGTASYEQYF.

V usage is TRBV5-1 and J usage is TRBJ2-3; 11 nucleotides line up with TRBD2. CDR1 is SGHRS and CDR2 is YFSETQ in the germline V gene. J lost 11 bases, V lost 0 bases, and 8 bases had no gene match. The CDR3 sequence is 15 residues long. CDR3 sequence reads: CASSLDFPTSGVQYF. Written as DNA, the CDR3 is TGCGCCAGCAGCTTGGATTTTCCGACTAGCGGGGTGCAGTATTTT.

V and J are TRBV2 and TRBJ1-1; TRBD1 aligns across 8 bases. The CDR3 covers 15 residues. V lost 5 bases and J lost 4; bases outside the gene matches: 9. CDR1 and CDR2 (germline): SNHLY, FYNNEI. The CDR3, as DNA: TGTGCCAGCAGTCCAAGACAGGGGAGGACCACTGAAGCTTTCTTT. The encoded protein is CASSPRQGRTTEAFF.

This chain links TRBV9 with TRBJ2-7; D is perhaps TRBD1 (6 bases). Germline V gene data show CDR1 as SGDLS and CDR2 as YYNGEE. The length of the CDR3 is 18 residues. V lost 0 bases and J lost 6, with 25 bases in between. The CDR3 region has the DNA TGTGCCAGCAGCGTAGGCCCCGACCGACAGGCCCCCTCTTTCGAGCAGTACTTC. Its translation: CASSVGPDRQAPSFEQYF.

The rearrangement joins TRBV5-1 to TRBJ2-3, with 7 positions matching TRBD2. J lost 5 bases, V lost 4 bases, and 10 bases had no gene match. Germline V gives CDR1 SGHRS, CDR2 YFSETQ. CDR3 size: 15 residues. The chain's CDR3 is CASSLPGTTEDTQYF. Here the CDR3 DNA reads TGCGCCAGCAGCCTGCCCGGGACTACGGAAGATACGCAGTATTTT.

The chain carries TRBV29-1 and TRBJ1-1; D unresolved. V lost 4 bases, J lost 5 bases, and 14 bases lay in between. Germline loops: CDR1 SQVTM, CDR2 ANQGSEA. The CDR3 spans 13 residues. The CDR3 DNA follows: TGCAGCGTTGCTCTTACCTCCGGGACTGAAGCTTTCTTT. Amino acids: CSVALTSGTEAFF.

This chain uses TRBV7-9 with TRBJ1-1; TRBD1 aligns across 8 bases. Germline values: CDR1 SEHNR, CDR2 FQNEAQ (reference sequence). J was trimmed by 6 bases and V by 0 bases; bases with no gene match: 6. The CDR3 has 15 residues. The CDR3 sequence: CASSLARTGRAEAFF. As DNA, the CDR3 is TGTGCCAGCAGCTTAGCCCGGACAGGGCGGGCTGAAGCTTTCTTT.

J is TRBJ2-3 and V is TRBV12-5, with D hard to call. There are 15 residues in the CDR3. In germline, CDR1 is LGHNT, CDR2 FRNRAP. V gave up 6 bases and J gave up 0 bases, with 13 bases separating them. In DNA form, the CDR3 reads TGTGCTAGTGGCCCGCCCTATACTAGCACAGATACGCAGTATTTT. It codes for CASGPPYTSTDTQYF.

This clone showed up just once. The chain links TRBV7-9 to TRBJ1-6; no firm D call. Germline CDR1 reads SEHNR; CDR2 reads FQNEAQ (reference sequence). Trimming removed 3 bases from V and 9 bases from J, with 12 bases in between. This CDR3 is 14 amino acids long. The CDR3 nucleotides are TGTGCCAGCAGCTTCGCCCCTGGCGGTTCACCCCTCCACTTT. This codes for CASSFAPGGSPLHF.

In this sample, this clone turned up once. The chain is built from TRBV13 and TRBJ1-1, with D possibly being TRBD1 (6 bases). In germline, CDR1 is PRHDT, CDR2 FYEKMQ (reference sequence). The CDR3 covers 19 residues. The V and J ends lost 1 base and 3 bases respectively, with 24 bases between them. As DNA, the CDR3 is TGTGCCAGCAGCTTAGAAGGTCTTTATTTCGGGGGGGCGGACACTGAAGCTTTCTTT. It is translated as CASSLEGLYFGGADTEAFF.

This chain links TRBV15 with TRBJ1-6; maybe TRBD1 (5 bases). The CDR3 length is 15 residues. V was shortened by 5 bases and J by 5 bases, with 13 bases between the two germline ends. The germline V gene encodes CDR1 LNHNV and CDR2 YYDKDF (reference sequence). CDR3 nucleotide sequence: TGTGCCACCAGCCCCCGCGGGACCAATAATTCACCCCTCCACTTT. Protein: CATSPRGTNNSPLHF.

This rearrangement joins TRBV4-2 to TRBJ1-1; D ambiguous. Trimming shortened V by 2 bases and J by 1 base, and 17 bases separated the two germline ends. This CDR3 contains 17 residues. Germline CDR1 is LGHNA and CDR2 is YNFKEQ. The CDR3, as DNA: TGTGCCAGCAGCCAATTTATCAGTAGACACACGAACACTGAAGCTTTCTTT. This sequence encodes CASSQFISRHTNTEAFF.

The chain employs TRBV5-4 and TRBJ1-2; 8 bases align to TRBD1. The CDR3 extends over 17 amino acids. Trimming cost V 4 bases and J 3 bases; bases outside gene matches: 14. The germline CDR1 and CDR2 sequences are SGHNT and YYREEE (reference sequence). The DNA of the CDR3 is TGTGCCAGCAGCGGACAGGGATGCGGGGATAGGGACTATGGCTACACCTTC. Translated: CASSGQGCGDRDYGYTF.

The chain couples TRBV5-1 to TRBJ2-7, with TRBD2 matching over 7 bases. V shed 1 base, J shed 3 bases, and the junction held 7 bases outside the gene matches. Germline-derived CDR1 and CDR2 are SGHRS and YFSETQ. The CDR3 consists of 15 residues. CDR3 DNA sequence: TGCGCCAGCAGCTTGCTCACGACGGGGGGCTACGAGCAGTACTTC. Its protein product is CASSLLTTGGYEQYF.

V gene TRBV7-6 combines with J gene TRBJ2-3, with D hard to call. There are 17 residues in the CDR3. CDR1 and CDR2 from the germline V gene are SGHVS and FNYEAQ. Trimming pared 1 base from V and 0 bases from J, leaving 14 bases between. The CDR3 protein is CASSLGSFDPSTDTQYF. CDR3 DNA: TGTGCCAGCAGCTTAGGGAGTTTTGACCCTAGCACAGATACGCAGTATTTT. The variable domain in full, with the rest retrieved from reference TRBV7-6 and TRBJ2-3, is GAGVSQSPRYKVTKRGQDVALRCDPISGHVSLYWYRQALGQGPEFLTYFNYEAQQDKSGLPNDRFSAERPEGSISTLTIQRTEQRDSAMYRCASSLGSFDPSTDTQYFGPGTRLTVL.

The chain employs TRBV6-6 and TRBJ1-3; D may be TRBD1 (5 bases). CDR1 MNHNY and CDR2 SVGAGI come from the germline V gene (reference sequence). The germline V and J ends were trimmed by 4 bases and 0 bases, with 10 bases remaining between them. This CDR3 is built from 15 residues. In DNA form, the CDR3 reads TGTGCCAGCAGTTTCCAGGGTAACTCTGGAAACACCATATATTTT. Residues: CASSFQGNSGNTIYF.

The chain has TRBV7-9 and TRBJ1-1, with TRBD1 identical over 8 bases. Trimming cost V 6 bases and J 1 base; bases outside gene matches: 10. Germline-derived CDR1 and CDR2 are SEHNR and FQNEAQ (reference sequence). The CDR3 totals 16 residues. The CDR3 DNA reads as TGTGCCAGCAGTTCTCCGGGACAGGTTCCGAACACTGAAGCTTTCTTT. Protein: CASSSPGQVPNTEAFF. Drawing the rest from reference TRBV7-9 and TRBJ1-1, the complete variable domain is DTGVSQNPRHKITKRGQNVTFRCDPISEHNRLYWYRQTLGQGPEFLTYFQNEAQLEKSRLLSDRFSAERPKGSFSTLEIQRTEQGDSAMYLCASSSPGQVPNTEAFFGQGTRLTVV.

The chain links TRBV28 to TRBJ2-7; 9 positions agree with TRBD1. This CDR3 region has 15 residues. Trimming took 6 bases from V and 2 from J; bases not matched to a gene: 8. Looked up from germline, CDR1 is MDHEN and CDR2 is SYDVKM. Here the CDR3 reads CASSPGQGNTYEQYF. CDR3 DNA: TGTGCCAGCAGCCCGGGACAGGGTAATACCTACGAGCAGTACTTC.

CDR3 in DNA: TGTGCCAGCAGTTACGAAGGGGGCGTGTGGACTGAAGCTTTCTTT. This codes for CASSYEGGVWTEAFF. The chain uses TRBV6-5 and TRBJ1-1, with 7 bases aligning to TRBD1. Per the germline V gene, CDR1 is MNHEY and CDR2 is SVGAGI. There are 15 residues in the CDR3. V was clipped by 2 bases and J by 5 bases; unmatched bases: 8.

The rearrangement joins TRBV15 to TRBJ2-7; tentatively, D is TRBD2 (5 bases). CDR3 size: 14 residues. V lost 1 base and J lost 2, with 9 bases in between. Germline V lookup: CDR1 LNHNV, CDR2 YYDKDF (reference sequence). The CDR3 region is CATSRGGPAYEQYF. The CDR3 DNA reads TGTGCCACCAGCAGAGGCGGGCCTGCCTACGAGCAGTACTTC.

The chain couples TRBV28 to TRBJ2-4, with 15 bases lining up with TRBD2. Germline CDR1 MDHEN, CDR2 SYDVKM. Trimming at V came to 5 bases and at J to 3 bases, leaving 11 bases not matched to a gene. This CDR3 is built from 19 residues. DNA for the CDR3: TGTGCCAGCAGTCATCCCGCCGGACTAGCGGGGGGGGGCAAAAACATTCAGTACTTC. The encoded protein is CASSHPAGLAGGGKNIQYF.

This clone was seen more than once but under ten times. This chain connects TRBV2 to TRBJ1-2, with a tentative D call TRBD1 (5 bases). V lost 2 bases, J lost 5 bases, and 15 bases lay in between. The germline gives CDR1 SNHLY, CDR2 FYNNEI. CDR3 size: 15 residues. This CDR3 is CASSEQGGVIYGYTF. In DNA form, the CDR3 reads TGTGCCAGCAGTGAACAGGGCGGAGTCATATATGGCTACACCTTC.

The chain employs TRBV15 and TRBJ1-2; D remains unclear. The CDR3 is 14 residues long. Germline CDR1 is LNHNV and CDR2 is YYDKDF (reference sequence). With 5 bases removed from V and 4 bases from J, the gap between germline ends came to 14 bases. The CDR3 region has the DNA TGTGCCACCAGCCGGTACATAGAGGGCTATGGCTACACCTTC. This gives the protein CATSRYIEGYGYTF.

This clone was detected only a few times. This chain links TRBV5-5 with TRBJ1-1; the match to TRBD1 covers 9 bases. The trim removed 4 bases at V and 3 bases at J, leaving 4 bases unmatched. The V gene's germline CDR1 is SGHKS and CDR2 YYEKEE (reference sequence). This CDR3 has 14 residues. The CDR3 region is CASSPRTGDTEAFF. CDR3 nucleotide sequence: TGTGCCAGCAGCCCCCGGACAGGGGACACTGAAGCTTTCTTT.

The chain recombines TRBV6-1 with TRBJ1-1, with 8 bases matching TRBD1. The CDR3 loop spans 16 amino acids. CDR1 MNHNS and CDR2 SASEGT come from the germline V gene. V shed 2 bases and J 3 bases; nucleotides not matched to a gene: 8. The CDR3 DNA sequence: TGTGCCAGCAGTGAACGGACAGGGTTCGGGGACACTGAAGCTTTCTTT. Protein sequence: CASSERTGFGDTEAFF.

V gene TRBV6-1 combines with J gene TRBJ1-5, with D perhaps matching TRBD1 (6 bases). The length of the CDR3 is 13 residues. The germline V gene encodes CDR1 MNHNS and CDR2 SASEGT. V lost 9 bases to trimming and J lost 6 bases, with 15 bases between them. CDR3 in DNA: TGTGCCAGTCGACCAGGGGAGGGTCAGCCCCAGCATTTT. Translated, it gives CASRPGEGQPQHF.

This clone was counted only a few times. The rearrangement links TRBV7-9 to TRBJ2-5; D might be TRBD1 (6 bases). Germline V lookup: CDR1 SEHNR, CDR2 FQNEAQ (reference sequence). The CDR3 totals 12 residues. Trimming shortened V by 8 bases and J by 4 bases, and 11 bases separated the two germline ends. The CDR3 sequence is CASAQGRETQYF. In DNA, the CDR3 is TGTGCCAGCGCGCAGGGGCGAGAGACCCAGTACTTC.